This TCR beta chain was profiled in a study of blood T cells in healthy people across ages. Comments on this clonotype: Its antigen remains unknown.

The study's findings and limits: Estimated diversity across one million T cells was deemed an underestimate.

A second PCR of about 7 to 12 cycles used a sample-barcoded 5' primer and a J-beta primer mix. One entry per CDR3 protein, called by TCRdb with MiXCR from the 5' RACE reads. The profile shows around 1,000,000 distinct CDR3 sequences, under 30% of them singletons. The CDR3 loop spans 13 amino acids. Germline assignment: CDR1 SQVTM and CDR2 ANQGSEA. Trimming cost V 2 bases and J 5 bases, with 12 bases left between them. This sample also belongs to another study, concerning T cells of mothers and their children. From that study: The authors used all extracted RNA for cDNA synthesis, at roughly 1.5 ug per 15 ul. Addition of sample barcodes and 2-4 random nucleotides occurred through the M1S primer of the second PCR. Several million TCR beta reads per child versus over 9.5 million per mother.

The sequencing input was blood. The rearrangement links TRBV29-1 to TRBJ2-5; D is ambiguous. The origin of this receptor is a girl aged 2 to 9 in good health. The CDR3 loop reads CSVEKEPTETQYF. The CDR3 DNA reads as TGCAGCGTTGAAAAAGAGCCAACGGAGACCCAGTACTTC.